This T cell receptor (beta chain) originates from a study of cytomegalovirus exposure and HLA in healthy donors. Study context: Assignment to the Caucasian-associated ancestry cluster applied to over 70% of the roughly 420 genotyped donors.

General observations from the study: Rates of TCR association differed by HLA locus in a later analysis, with DRB1 highest and HLA-C lowest. HLA alleles were associated with some 16,000 TCR beta sequences in a later analysis at 0.05 false discovery rate. The classifier, whose performance was assessed in both the original and validation cohorts, reportedly diagnosed cytomegalovirus status with high specificity and sensitivity.

The PCR ran on 60 Vbeta and 13 Jbeta primers. Generated by immunoSEQ multiplex PCR, the TCRdb table keeps only in-frame clones and is missing some. The sample lists some 150,000 clones, roughly 84% occurring once. Points on this clone: Its antigen is still unknown.

Per the germline V gene, CDR1 is SGDLS and CDR2 is YYNGEE. This CDR3 spans 15 amino acids. The V segment lost 0 bases and the J segment 4 bases; nucleotides outside the gene matches: 5. This rearrangement joins TRBV9 to TRBJ2-3; 7 nucleotides line up with TRBD2. This sequence was found in a woman aged 18-29 years in good health and CMV-seronegative. The source material was PBMCs. The CDR3 bases are TGTGCCAGCAGCGTAGTGGTGGGGGGGTCAGATACGCAGTATTTT. As protein: CASSVVVGGSDTQYF.